This is a list of T cell receptor beta chains from one sample in a study of blood T cell repertoires in COVID-19. TCRdb's table, derived via immunoSEQ multiplex PCR, lists solely in-frame clones and lacks some. The profile covers approximately 240,000 clones, with 84% appearing a single time and approximately 1.5% taken by the ten largest. Sequencing used peripheral blood. Receptor source: a woman aged 35 to 49 who had recovered from COVID-19. Both conserved end residues are part of each CDR3. The order of the fields is V gene, clone size, J gene, D gene, CDR3 DNA, CDR3 protein. A D gene is named only where the DNA matches it firmly. The listing skips clone size in some rows; elsewhere it reads once, few, many or a size class.

TRBV5-5	NA	TRBJ2-1	TRBD1	TGTGCCAGCAGCGCTACCGGGACAGGGTACAATGAGCAGTTCTTC	CASSATGTGYNEQFF
TRBV18	once	TRBJ2-7	TRBD2	TGTGCCAGCTCACCACCGGTAATAGCGGGGGGGCCCGGGATTTACGAGCAGTACTTC	CASSPPVIAGGPGIYEQYF
TRBV28	NA	TRBJ1-4	NA	TGTGCCAGCAGTTCGACAGTTCAGAGTAATGAAAAACTGTTTTTT	CASSSTVQSNEKLFF
TRBV28	NA	TRBJ2-7	TRBD1	TGTGCCAGCAGTTCCCAAGACAGGGTCCCCCTCTACGAGCAGTACTTC	CASSSQDRVPLYEQYF
TRBV19	NA	TRBJ1-5	NA	TGTGCCAGTGCCCGGCGACAGGGCAATCAGCCCCAGCATTTT	CASARRQGNQPQHF
TRBV24-1	NA	TRBJ2-1	NA	TGTGCCACCAGTGATTATAACAATGAGCAGTTCTTC	CATSDYNNEQFF
TRBV6-4	NA	TRBJ1-2	NA	TGTGCCAGCAGTGCGGGATCGTCCGTCTACACCTTC	CASSAGSSVYTF
TRBV6-2/TRBV6-3	NA	TRBJ1-5	NA	TGTGCCAGCAGTTACTGGGGGGATCAGCCCCAGCATTTT	CASSYWGDQPQHF
TRBV6-4	NA	TRBJ1-4	TRBD1	TGTGCCAGCAGGCCGGACAGGGGGCGTGAAAAACTGTTTTTT	CASRPDRGREKLFF
TRBV7-2	NA	TRBJ1-6	TRBD1	TGTGCCAGCAGCTTACAGGGGGAGAGTAATTCACCCCTCCACTTT	CASSLQGESNSPLHF
TRBV27	NA	TRBJ2-7	NA	TGTGCCAGCAGTGGATTCGGGAACGCCTACGAGCAGTACTTC	CASSGFGNAYEQYF
TRBV6-5	once	TRBJ2-5	NA	TGTGCCAGCGCATCGAGCCAAGAGACCCAGTACTTC	CASASSQETQYF
TRBV6-5	NA	TRBJ1-2	NA	TGTGCCAGCAGGTCCCTCTCTAACTATGGCTACACCTTC	CASRSLSNYGYTF
TRBV6-5	NA	TRBJ1-5	TRBD1	TGTGCCAGCAGCCCCGGGACAGAAAATCAGCCCCAGCATTTT	CASSPGTENQPQHF
TRBV7-9	NA	TRBJ1-1	NA	TGTGCCAGCAGTAACAGGGTTTCGAGTACTGAAGCTTTCTTT	CASSNRVSSTEAFF
TRBV10-3	NA	TRBJ1-4	NA	TGTGCCATCAGTGAGCTGGGGGGTACTAATGAAAAACTGTTTTTT	CAISELGGTNEKLFF
TRBV5-1	once	TRBJ1-5	NA	TGCGCCAGCAGCGACGGGACAAACGTTAATCAGCCCCAGCATTTT	CASSDGTNVNQPQHF
TRBV7-3	NA	TRBJ2-7	NA	TGTGCCAGCAGCTTATATGGCGGGGTTACCTACGAGCAGTACTTC	CASSLYGGVTYEQYF
TRBV28	NA	TRBJ1-4	TRBD1	TGTGCCAGCGCTACGACAGGGGAAAAACTGTTTTTT	CASATTGEKLFF
TRBV11-3	NA	TRBJ1-4	NA	TGTGCCAGCAGCTTAGATGTGTATCAGAAACTGTTTTTT	CASSLDVYQKLFF
TRBV3-1/TRBV3-2	NA	TRBJ2-3	NA	TGTGCCAGCAGCCTGACTAGTTCGGATACGCAGTATTTT	CASSLTSSDTQYF
TRBV11-2	NA	TRBJ2-7	TRBD1	TGTGCCAGCAGCTTAGATTCCGGGACAGGGGGTTGGGGTCTGGGATACGAGCAGTACTTC	CASSLDSGTGGWGLGYEQYF
TRBV5-1	NA	TRBJ2-1	NA	TGCGCCAGCAGCTTGGGGGGGCGCGGGAATGAGCAGTTCTTC	CASSLGGRGNEQFF
TRBV9	once	TRBJ1-3	NA	TGTGCCAGCAGCGCCGGGACAAATCTTATCTCTGGAAACACCATATATTTT	CASSAGTNLISGNTIYF
TRBV12-3/TRBV12-4	NA	TRBJ1-5	NA	TGTGCCAGCAGAGGTCCAGGGAACCAGCCCCAGCATTTT	CASRGPGNQPQHF
TRBV19	NA	TRBJ1-6	TRBD1	TGTGCCAGTACCCCGACAGGGGGAAATTCACCCCTCCACTTT	CASTPTGGNSPLHF
TRBV5-1	NA	TRBJ2-2	TRBD2	TGCGCCAGCAGCTCCCCGGGACTAGCCGGCGGGGAGCTGTTTTTT	CASSSPGLAGGELFF
TRBV5-8	NA	TRBJ1-3	NA	TGTGCCAGCAGGGCCACTGGAAACACCATATATTTT	CASRATGNTIYF
TRBV24-1	NA	TRBJ1-2	TRBD1	TGTGCCACCAGGGCTCCGGGACAGGGTGGCTACACCTTC	CATRAPGQGGYTF